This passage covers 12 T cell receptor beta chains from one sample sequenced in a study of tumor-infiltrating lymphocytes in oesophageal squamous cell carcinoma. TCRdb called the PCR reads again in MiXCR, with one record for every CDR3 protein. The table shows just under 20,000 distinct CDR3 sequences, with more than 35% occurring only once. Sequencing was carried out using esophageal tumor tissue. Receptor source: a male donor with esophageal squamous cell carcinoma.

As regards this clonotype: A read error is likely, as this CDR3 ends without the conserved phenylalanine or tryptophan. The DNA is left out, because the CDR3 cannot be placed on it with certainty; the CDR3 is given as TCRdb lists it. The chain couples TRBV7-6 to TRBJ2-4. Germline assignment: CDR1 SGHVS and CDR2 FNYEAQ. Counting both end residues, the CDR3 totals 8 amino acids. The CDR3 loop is CASSLGHS.

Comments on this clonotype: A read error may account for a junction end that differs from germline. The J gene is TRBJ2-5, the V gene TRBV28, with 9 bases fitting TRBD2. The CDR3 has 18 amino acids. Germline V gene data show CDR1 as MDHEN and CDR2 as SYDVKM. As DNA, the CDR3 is TGTGCCAGCAGTTCCCCAGGGGGGGTTAGCGGGAGCAGGGATACGCAGTATTTC. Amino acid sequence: CASSSPGGVSGSRDTQYF.

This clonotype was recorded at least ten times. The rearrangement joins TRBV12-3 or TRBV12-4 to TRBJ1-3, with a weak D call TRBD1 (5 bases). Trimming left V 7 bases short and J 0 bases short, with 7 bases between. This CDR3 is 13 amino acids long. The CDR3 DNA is TGTGCCAGCACTCAGGGCTCTGGAAACACCATATATTTT. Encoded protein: CASTQGSGNTIYF.

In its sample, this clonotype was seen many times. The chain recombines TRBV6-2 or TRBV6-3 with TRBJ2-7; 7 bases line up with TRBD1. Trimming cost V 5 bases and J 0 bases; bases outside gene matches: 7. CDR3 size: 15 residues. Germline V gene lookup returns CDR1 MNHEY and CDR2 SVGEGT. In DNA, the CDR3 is TGTGCCAGCAGTCCCGGACAGGATTACTCCTACGAGCAGTACTTC. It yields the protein CASSPGQDYSYEQYF.

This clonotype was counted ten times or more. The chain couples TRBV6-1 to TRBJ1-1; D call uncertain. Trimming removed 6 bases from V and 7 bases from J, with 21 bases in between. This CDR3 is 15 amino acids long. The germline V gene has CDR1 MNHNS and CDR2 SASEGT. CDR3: CASRNDRRLMDEAFF. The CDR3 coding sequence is TGTGCCAGCAGGAATGACCGACGCTTGATGGATGAAGCTTTCTTT.

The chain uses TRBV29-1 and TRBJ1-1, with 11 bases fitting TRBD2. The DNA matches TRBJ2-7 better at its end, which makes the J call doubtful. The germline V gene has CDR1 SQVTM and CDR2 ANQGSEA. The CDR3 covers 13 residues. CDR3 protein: CSALAGGTYEQYF. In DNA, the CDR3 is TGCAGCGCTCTAGCGGGGGGTACCTACGAGCAGTACTTC.

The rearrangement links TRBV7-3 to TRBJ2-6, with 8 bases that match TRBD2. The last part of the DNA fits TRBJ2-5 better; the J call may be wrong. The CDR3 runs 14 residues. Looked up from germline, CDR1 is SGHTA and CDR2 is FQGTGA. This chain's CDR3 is CASSPHSGVETQYF. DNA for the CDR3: TGTGCCAGCAGCCCTCATAGCGGGGTGGAGACCCAGTACTTC.

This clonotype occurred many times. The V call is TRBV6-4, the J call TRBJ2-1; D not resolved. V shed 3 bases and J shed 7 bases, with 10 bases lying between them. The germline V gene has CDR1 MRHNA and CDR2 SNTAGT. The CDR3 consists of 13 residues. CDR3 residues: CASSEKLENEQFF. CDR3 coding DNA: TGTGCCAGCAGTGAGAAGCTGGAGAATGAGCAGTTCTTC.

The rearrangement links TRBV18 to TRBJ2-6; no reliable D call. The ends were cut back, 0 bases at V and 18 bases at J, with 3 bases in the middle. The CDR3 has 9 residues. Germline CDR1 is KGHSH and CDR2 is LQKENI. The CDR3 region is CASSPPRTF. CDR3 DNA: TGTGCCAGCTCACCACCGAGGACTTTC.

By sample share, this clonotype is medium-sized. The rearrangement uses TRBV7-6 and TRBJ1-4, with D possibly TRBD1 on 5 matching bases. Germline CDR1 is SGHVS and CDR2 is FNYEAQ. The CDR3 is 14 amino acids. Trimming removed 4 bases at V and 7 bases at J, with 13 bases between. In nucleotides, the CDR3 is TGTGCCAGCAGCTACCAGGGAGGACTTGAAAAACTGTTTTTT. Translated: CASSYQGGLEKLFF.

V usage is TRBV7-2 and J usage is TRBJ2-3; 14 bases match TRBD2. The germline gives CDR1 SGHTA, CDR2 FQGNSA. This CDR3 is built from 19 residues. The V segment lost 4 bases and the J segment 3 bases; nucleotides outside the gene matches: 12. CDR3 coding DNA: TGTGCCAGCAGCTGGACCGGGACTAGCGGGAGAGGTGGGACAGATACGCAGTATTTT. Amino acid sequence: CASSWTGTSGRGGTDTQYF.

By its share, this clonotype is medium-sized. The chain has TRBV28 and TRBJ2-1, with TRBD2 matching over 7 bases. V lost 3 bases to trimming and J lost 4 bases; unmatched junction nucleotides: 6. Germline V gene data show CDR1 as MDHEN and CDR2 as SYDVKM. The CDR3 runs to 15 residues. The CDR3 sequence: CASSLPLAAYNEQFF. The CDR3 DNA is TGTGCCAGCAGTTTGCCGCTAGCGGCATACAATGAGCAGTTCTTC.